This entry is about one T cell receptor (beta chain). The target antigen is unknown. The data belong to a study of T cell responses to AZD1222 COVID-19 vaccine. On the study more broadly: The study pooled second doses at about 4 or about 12 weeks. Points from the study as a whole: A mostly white British donor set with more females was recruited, and clonal diversity was possibly underestimated. Of spike-specific TCRs, nearly half reportedly target regions left unmutated in variants. It was only a handful of AZD1222 recipients who were seropositive at baseline.

The method was immunoSEQ multiplex PCR; TCRdb's version includes in-frame clones alone and lacks a portion of them. The sample shows about 180,000 clones, around nine tenths of them seen only once. From germline, CDR1 is MDHEN and CDR2 SYDVKM. The CDR3 loop spans 15 amino acids. The V segment lost 6 bases and the J segment 3 bases; nucleotides outside the gene matches: 8. This sequence originates from an adult in good health. The sample was peripheral blood, taken on day 0 of AZD1222 vaccination. The rearrangement uses TRBV28 and TRBJ2-4; 7 bases align to TRBD2. This CDR3 reads CASSPIRGVKNIQYF. The CDR3, as DNA: TGTGCCAGCAGCCCCATTCGGGGGGTCAAAAACATTCAGTACTTC.